This T cell receptor (beta chain) originates from a study of T-cell reconstitution after alpha-beta-depleted transplantation in children. Germline V gene data show CDR1 as LNHDA and CDR2 as SQIVND (reference sequence). The CDR3 totals 15 residues. V lost 4 bases, J lost 7 bases, and 17 bases lay in between. Unique molecular identifiers tagged the TCRbeta library. TCRdb processed the PCR reads anew with MiXCR; each CDR3 protein has one entry. The sample records 450,000 to 600,000 distinct CDR3 sequences, roughly 33% being singletons. This TCR was recovered from a human donor who donated a stem cell graft to a child with aplastic anemia. The chain uses TRBV19 and TRBJ2-1, with a weak D call TRBD2 (6 bases). Material: PBMCs from the stem cell graft donor, obtained from the stem cell graft. CDR3 region: CASSTRDQGWNEQFF. For the CDR3, the DNA is TGTGCCAGTAGTACGCGGGACCAAGGGTGGAATGAGCAGTTCTTC.